The 14 T cell receptor beta chains given below trace back to one sample, sequenced in a study of OX40 agonist ivuxolimab in advanced cancers. The method was immunoSEQ multiplex PCR; TCRdb's version includes in-frame clones alone and lacks a portion of them. The sample contains nearly 60,000 clones, more than 80% of which appear only once. This sample comprised CD4+ or CD8+ T cells sorted from blood, obtained in a trial of the OX40 agonist ivuxolimab. The receptors were sampled from an adult with an advanced solid tumor such as melanoma, head and neck, liver or kidney cancer.

V gene TRBV5-1 combines with J gene TRBJ1-2; 9 bases line up with TRBD1. The CDR3 has 17 residues. Looked up from germline, CDR1 is SGHRS and CDR2 is YFSETQ. V lost 4 bases, J lost 0 bases, and 10 bases stayed unmatched. The CDR3 loop reads CASSLGTGTLTNYGYTF. In DNA form, the CDR3 reads TGCGCCAGCAGCCTAGGGACAGGGACCCTAACTAACTATGGCTACACCTTC.

A few counts support this clone. The chain has TRBV7-3 and TRBJ1-5; D ambiguous. Germline values: CDR1 SGHTA, CDR2 FQGTGA. Trimming shortened V by 5 bases and J by 3 bases, and 17 bases separated the two germline ends. CDR3 size: 16 residues. The CDR3 nucleotides are TGTGCCAGCAGCCTAGACATCGGCTTAATCAATCAGCCCCAGCATTTT. It encodes CASSLDIGLINQPQHF.

The chain is built from TRBV5-1 and TRBJ2-3; D gene unclear. V lost 2 bases to trimming and J lost 0 bases, with 10 bases between them. Germline V gene lookup returns CDR1 SGHRS and CDR2 YFSETQ. This CDR3 spans 15 amino acids. CDR3 bases: TGCGCCAGCAGCTTTTCTGGACGGAGCACAGATACGCAGTATTTT. Its translation is CASSFSGRSTDTQYF. The variable domain in full, with the rest retrieved from reference TRBV5-1 and TRBJ2-3, is KAGVTQTPRYLIKTRGQQVTLSCSPISGHRSVSWYQQTPGQGLQFLFEYFSETQRNKGNFPGRFSGRQFSNSRSEMNVSTLELGDSALYLCASSFSGRSTDTQYFGPGTRLTVL.

The V gene is TRBV29-1, the J gene TRBJ1-6, with TRBD1 matching 7 bases. CDR1 is SQVTM, CDR2 ANQGSEA, per germline. This CDR3 contains 13 residues. V was pared by 4 bases and J by 4 bases, with 1 base of the junction left unmatched. The CDR3 DNA sequence: TGCAGCGTTGCGGACAGGTATAATTCACCCCTCCACTTT. This translates into CSVADRYNSPLHF.

By frequency in the sample, this clone is medium-sized. The V call is TRBV7-9, the J call TRBJ1-6; D gene ambiguous. Trimming took 1 base from V and 10 from J, leaving 11 bases between them. The CDR3 length is 14 residues. CDR1 SEHNR and CDR2 FQNEAQ come from the germline V gene (reference sequence). The CDR3 loop is CASSLVVSDSPLHF. CDR3 coding DNA: TGTGCCAGCAGCTTAGTGGTTTCCGACTCACCCCTCCACTTT.

The genes are TRBV5-1 and TRBJ2-5, with D perhaps TRBD2 (6 bases). Germline CDR1 reads SGHRS; CDR2 reads YFSETQ. The CDR3 spans 15 residues. Trimming took 0 bases from V and 5 from J, leaving 14 bases between them. The CDR3 is CASSLDAGRDETQYF. The CDR3 coding sequence is TGCGCCAGCAGCTTGGATGCAGGGCGGGACGAGACCCAGTACTTC. The full variable domain, completed using reference TRBV5-1 and TRBJ2-5, is KAGVTQTPRYLIKTRGQQVTLSCSPISGHRSVSWYQQTPGQGLQFLFEYFSETQRNKGNFPGRFSGRQFSNSRSEMNVSTLELGDSALYLCASSLDAGRDETQYFGPGTRLLVL.

This clone is a singleton in its sample. The chain has TRBV5-6 and TRBJ2-2; 9 bases are a match to TRBD1. V trimming: 6 bases; J trimming: 6 bases; junction bases outside the gene matches: 6. Germline loops: CDR1 SGHDT, CDR2 YYEEEE. The CDR3 has 14 residues. CDR3 loop: CASTGTGRAGELFF. The CDR3, as DNA: TGTGCCAGCACCGGGACAGGGAGAGCCGGGGAGCTGTTTTTT.

V gene TRBV19 combines with J gene TRBJ1-2; the D is unclear. CDR1 is LNHDA and CDR2 is SQIVND in the germline V gene (reference sequence). The CDR3 is made up of 13 amino acids. V was clipped by 0 bases and J by 5 bases, with 7 bases between them. CDR3 region: CASSIDWGYGYTF. CDR3 nucleotide sequence: TGTGCCAGTAGTATAGACTGGGGATATGGCTACACCTTC. Supplemented by reference TRBV19 and TRBJ1-2, the full variable domain reads DGGITQSPKYLFRKEGQNVTLSCEQNLNHDAMYWYRQDPGQGLRLIYYSQIVNDFQKGDIAEGYSVSREKKESFPLTVTSAQKNPTAFYLCASSIDWGYGYTFGSGTRLTVV.

V gene TRBV19 combines with J gene TRBJ1-2, with 7 bases lining up with TRBD1. J lost 0 bases, V lost 5 bases, and 6 bases had no gene match. There are 15 residues in the CDR3. The germline V gene encodes CDR1 LNHDA and CDR2 SQIVND (reference sequence). CDR3 region: CASSPTGTANYGYTF. Written as DNA, the CDR3 is TGTGCCAGTAGTCCAACAGGGACAGCTAACTATGGCTACACCTTC.

The chain is built from TRBV4-2 and TRBJ1-1; D may be TRBD1 (5 bases). This CDR3 comprises 17 residues. V lost 4 bases, J lost 0 bases, and 18 bases lay in between. From germline, CDR1 is LGHNA and CDR2 YNFKEQ. CDR3 loop: CASSPVGQGPMNTEAFF. The CDR3 DNA follows: TGTGCCAGCAGCCCGGTGGGGCAGGGCCCAATGAACACTGAAGCTTTCTTT.

The rearrangement links TRBV5-1 to TRBJ2-1; a possible D gene is TRBD1 (6 bases). The CDR3 is 14 residues long. Germline CDR1 is SGHRS and CDR2 is YFSETQ. V lost 0 bases and J 6 bases, leaving 10 bases between the germline ends. DNA for the CDR3: TGCGCCAGCAGCTTGGCGGCAGGGGCCAATGAGCAGTTCTTC. This encodes CASSLAAGANEQFF.

This rearrangement joins TRBV5-4 to TRBJ2-5; 10 nucleotides agree with TRBD2. The germline V gene has CDR1 SGHNT and CDR2 YYREEE (reference sequence). The V segment lost 2 bases and the J segment 2 bases; nucleotides outside the gene matches: 6. The CDR3 has 16 residues. The CDR3 loop reads CASSFVLAGAQETQYF. The CDR3 bases are TGTGCCAGCAGCTTCGTCCTAGCGGGGGCACAAGAGACCCAGTACTTC. Combining the CDR3 with reference TRBV5-4 and TRBJ2-5 gives the whole variable domain ETGVTQSPTHLIKTRGQQVTLRCSSQSGHNTVSWYQQALGQGPQFIFQYYREEENGRGNFPPRFSGLQFPNYSSELNVNALELDDSALYLCASSFVLAGAQETQYFGPGTRLLVL.

V usage is TRBV6-1 and J usage is TRBJ1-6; 7 bases match TRBD1. Per the germline V gene, CDR1 is MNHNS and CDR2 is SASEGT. This CDR3 region has 16 residues. With 1 base clipped from V and 9 bases from J, the junction kept 9 bases outside the gene matches. CDR3 DNA sequence: TGTGCCAGCAGTGAAGAGTTAGGGGGCGTAGGTTCACCCCTCCACTTT. It encodes CASSEELGGVGSPLHF.

This clone has a handful of counts. V usage is TRBV10-3 and J usage is TRBJ2-7; 10 bases are a match to TRBD1. V shed 6 bases and J 5 bases; nucleotides not matched to a gene: 4. The CDR3 totals 13 residues. CDR1 and CDR2 (germline): ENHRY, SYGVKD. The CDR3 DNA reads as TGTGCCATCAGCAACGGACAGGGGGACGAGCAGTACTTC. Encoded protein: CAISNGQGDEQYF.